This passage covers 23 T cell receptor beta chains from one sample sequenced in a study of blood T cells in healthy people across ages (dated by TCRdb to between 2015 and 2017). Library prep was done by 5' RACE. Sequencing used an Illumina HiSeq 2500. A second about 7 to 11 cycle PCR used a sample-barcoded 5' primer and a J-beta primer mix. TCRdb redid the processing of the public reads, applying fastp at Q25 and MiXCR, and retained in-frame beta chains. All rows with the same CDR3 protein become a single entry with the most common DNA and genes. Within this sample are 1.5 million to 2 million distinct CDR3 sequences, with 49% of them counted one time only. The top ten clonotypes cover about 2.1% of the sample. Sequencing was carried out using blood. The source of these receptors is a woman in her forties in good health.

This clonotype occurred a few times. A junction end diverges from the germline sequence, so it may reflect a read error. The chain links TRBV6-2 or TRBV6-3 to TRBJ2-7; 8 bases line up with TRBD2. This CDR3 has 15 amino acids. Per the germline V gene, CDR1 is MNHEY and CDR2 is SVGEGT. The CDR3 nucleotides are TGTGCCAGCAGTTTTAGCGGGGAAGCGTACTACGAGCAGAACTTC. This encodes CASSFSGEAYYEQNF.

The chain joins TRBV6-2 or TRBV6-3 to TRBJ2-5; D is uncertain. This CDR3 is 12 amino acids long. The V end was cut by 7 bases, the J end by 2 bases, with 8 bases between. Germline V gives CDR1 MNHEY, CDR2 SVGEGT. DNA of the CDR3: TGTGCCAGCACCAGATGGCAAGAGACCCAGTACTTC. It translates to CASTRWQETQYF.

V is TRBV7-2 and J is TRBJ1-5; a weak D match, TRBD1 (5 bases). The CDR3 is made up of 15 amino acids. CDR1 is SGHTA, CDR2 FQGNSA, per germline. V lost 1 base to trimming and J lost 2 bases, with 9 bases between them. DNA for the CDR3: TGTGCCAGCAGCTTAGTCGTACAGGGCAATCAGCCCCAGCATTTT. Translated: CASSLVVQGNQPQHF.

This clonotype was detected only a few times. The rearrangement uses TRBV6-2 or TRBV6-3 and TRBJ2-1; D perhaps matches TRBD1 (5 bases). The CDR3 covers 15 residues. From germline, CDR1 is MNHEY and CDR2 SVGEGT. V lost 8 bases, J lost 2 bases, and 16 bases lay in between. CDR3 bases: TGTGCCAGCTCCTTCCAGGGTGTAACCTACAATGAGCAGTTCTTC. It specifies CASSFQGVTYNEQFF.

The chain carries TRBV20-1 and TRBJ2-1; D call uncertain. The germline gives CDR1 DFQATT, CDR2 SNEGSKA (reference sequence). V lost 5 bases to trimming and J lost 7 bases, with 9 bases between them. CDR3 length: 11 amino acids. CDR3 amino acids: CSAPRWNEQFF. Written as DNA, the CDR3 is TGCAGTGCTCCGAGGTGGAATGAGCAGTTCTTC.

The CDR3, as DNA: TGTGCCAGCAAACTCCCAGGACAGGGGGGACTCTACGAGCAGTACTTC. It is translated as CASKLPGQGGLYEQYF. The gene calls are TRBV6-2 or TRBV6-3 and TRBJ2-7; TRBD1 aligns across 10 bases. This CDR3 is built from 16 residues. CDR1 and CDR2 (germline): MNHEY, SVGEGT. After removal of 7 bases from V and 3 bases from J, the junction contained 12 bases not matched to a gene.

This clonotype was counted between two and nine times. The chain couples TRBV20-1 to TRBJ2-2; 10 bases fit TRBD1. V trimming: 8 bases; J trimming: 5 bases; junction bases outside the gene matches: 8. The germline CDR1 and CDR2 sequences are DFQATT and SNEGSKA (reference sequence). This CDR3 is 14 amino acids long. The CDR3: CSSPDRGGTGELFF. CDR3 coding DNA: TGCAGTTCGCCGGACAGGGGGGGAACCGGGGAGCTGTTTTTT.

This clonotype was picked up a small number of times. The V call is TRBV27, the J call TRBJ1-1; the match to TRBD1 covers 7 bases. The V segment lost 7 bases and the J segment 4 bases; nucleotides outside the gene matches: 12. This CDR3 has 15 amino acids. Per the germline V gene, CDR1 is MNHEY and CDR2 is SMNVEV (reference sequence). Written as DNA, the CDR3 is TGTGCCAGCACCCCCCGGGGACAGCCATCCACTGAAGCTTTCTTT. Translated, it gives CASTPRGQPSTEAFF.

This rearrangement joins TRBV11-2 to TRBJ2-4; 8 positions agree with TRBD1. The end of the DNA is better explained by TRBJ2-7, so the J call may be wrong. This CDR3 has 15 residues. CDR1 is SGHAT, CDR2 FQNNGV, per germline. CDR3 DNA sequence: TGTGCCAGCAGCTTATTGGCAGGGGGCATAAGCGAGCAGTACTTC. This encodes CASSLLAGGISEQYF.

The genes are TRBV7-2 and TRBJ2-3, with D possibly matching TRBD1 (6 bases). The CDR3 length is 19 residues. The V gene's germline CDR1 is SGHTA and CDR2 FQGNSA. The V gene lost 5 bases and the J gene lost 6 bases, with 30 bases spanning the gap. CDR3 loop: CASSPRSRFDRPLGDTQYF. CDR3 nucleotides: TGTGCCAGCAGCCCTCGCTCTAGATTTGACAGGCCCCTTGGGGATACGCAGTATTTT.

The J gene is TRBJ1-1, the V gene TRBV10-3, with 7 bases identical to TRBD1. CDR1 and CDR2 (germline): ENHRY, SYGVKD. V trimming: 3 bases; J trimming: 5 bases; junction bases outside the gene matches: 9. The CDR3 runs 15 residues. The CDR3 nucleotides are TGTGCCATCAGTGAAACACAGGGGAGTGAGACTGAAGCTTTCTTT. It yields the protein CAISETQGSETEAFF.

CDR3 sequence (DNA): TGCAGCGTTGAAGATCCCCAGGGAAGCTCCTACAATGAGCAGTACTTC. It is translated as CSVEDPQGSSYNEQYF. This rearrangement joins TRBV29-1 to TRBJ2-1; possibly TRBD1 for D (5 bases). With the DNA end fitting TRBJ2-7 better, the J assignment may be wrong. CDR3 size: 16 residues. CDR1 and CDR2 from the germline V gene are SQVTM and ANQGSEA.

V and J are TRBV6-2 or TRBV6-3 and TRBJ1-5; D uncertain. The CDR3 is 13 residues long. Trimming removed 5 bases at V and 7 bases at J, with 12 bases between. Germline assignment: CDR1 MNHEY and CDR2 SVGEGT. CDR3 protein: CASSPTERQPQHF. In nucleotides, the CDR3 is TGTGCCAGCAGTCCTACCGAGAGGCAGCCCCAGCATTTT.

A note on this clonotype: A single base separates this from a much larger clone, so it may be a read error. The chain carries TRBV29-1 and TRBJ2-4; D is possibly TRBD1 (6 bases). The end of the DNA is better explained by TRBJ2-7, so the J call may be wrong. CDR1 is SQVTM, CDR2 ANQGSEA, per germline. The CDR3 has 13 amino acids. CDR3 in amino acids: CSVRDTNSDEQYF. As DNA, the CDR3 is TGCAGCGTCCGGGACACGAACTCCGACGAGCAGTACTTC.

This clonotype showed up many times. This sequence joins TRBV12-3 or TRBV12-4 and TRBJ2-6; D is uncertain. This CDR3 is built from 13 residues. V shed 6 bases and J shed 0 bases, with 3 bases lying between them. The CDR3, as DNA: TGTGCCAGCAGGACCTCTGGGGCCAACGTCCTGACTTTC. Translating gives CASRTSGANVLTF.

A few counts support this clonotype. V and J are TRBV6-5 and TRBJ1-2; D is uncertain. Trimming removed 8 bases from V and 0 bases from J, with 16 bases in between. Germline CDR1 is MNHEY and CDR2 is SVGAGI. CDR3 length: 15 residues. CDR3 loop: CASARQALPNYGYTF. Written as DNA, the CDR3 is TGTGCCAGCGCGCGGCAGGCCCTACCTAACTATGGCTACACCTTC.

V usage is TRBV13 and J usage is TRBJ2-3; D uncertain. The CDR3 contains 15 residues. Trimming shortened V by 1 base and J by 4 bases, and 12 bases separated the two germline ends. Germline V gene lookup returns CDR1 PRHDT and CDR2 FYEKMQ (reference sequence). CDR3 bases: TGTGCCAGCAGCTTAGTCGCTAGTTTGGCAGATACGCAGTATTTT. Protein sequence: CASSLVASLADTQYF. The entire variable domain, with the rest obtained from reference TRBV13 and TRBJ2-3, is as follows: AAGVIQSPRHLIKEKRETATLKCYPIPRHDTVYWYQQGPGQDPQFLISFYEKMQSDKGSIPDRFSAQQFSDYHSELNMSSLELGDSALYFCASSLVASLADTQYFGPGTRLTVL.

The V call is TRBV28, the J call TRBJ2-1; perhaps TRBD1 as D (6 bases). V gave up 6 bases and J gave up 2 bases, with 14 bases separating them. The germline V gene encodes CDR1 MDHEN and CDR2 SYDVKM. The CDR3 has 15 amino acids. The DNA of the CDR3 is TGTGCCAGCAGCGTACAGGGCTCCCCCTACAATGAGCAGTTCTTC. As protein: CASSVQGSPYNEQFF.

This clonotype was counted a few times. V and J are TRBV27 and TRBJ2-1; D might be TRBD2 (5 bases). The CDR3 totals 12 residues. V gave up 5 bases and J gave up 10 bases, with 12 bases separating them. Germline-derived CDR1 and CDR2 are MNHEY and SMNVEV (reference sequence). The CDR3 coding sequence is TGTGCCAGCAGTGGGCTGGCGGGCGAGCAGTTCTTC. Its protein is CASSGLAGEQFF.

This sequence joins TRBV6-2 or TRBV6-3 and TRBJ2-1; no clear D. The CDR3 is 16 amino acids. Germline V CDR1 and CDR2: MNHEY, SVGEGT. The germline V and J ends were trimmed by 0 bases and 8 bases, with 17 bases remaining between them. The CDR3 loop is CASSYSRKNSNDEQFF. CDR3 bases: TGTGCCAGCAGTTACTCGAGGAAGAACAGTAACGATGAGCAGTTCTTC.

CDR3: CASSRTRGTGGAETQYF. The CDR3, as DNA: TGTGCCAGCAGCCGAACCCGTGGGACAGGGGGAGCAGAGACCCAGTACTTC. The rearrangement links TRBV6-1 to TRBJ2-5, with TRBD1 identical over 11 bases. V gave up 6 bases and J gave up 4 bases; unmatched junction bases: 13. The germline V gene encodes CDR1 MNHNS and CDR2 SASEGT. The CDR3 covers 17 residues.

The CDR3 region has the DNA TGTGCCAGCATGGGTATTAGAGGATCGAACACTGAAGCTTTCTTT. This gives the protein CASMGIRGSNTEAFF. V gene TRBV27 combines with J gene TRBJ1-1; D is uncertain. V was pared by 7 bases and J by 1 base, with 16 bases between. The CDR3 runs 15 residues. CDR1 and CDR2 (germline): MNHEY, SMNVEV (reference sequence).

This clonotype occurred a few times. An end of the junction does not agree with germline; a read error may underlie this. The CDR3 sequence: CASSLVADSNQETQYF. The CDR3 DNA reads as TGTGCTAGCAGCTTAGTGGCGGACTCCAACCAAGAGACCCAGTACTTC. The chain carries TRBV7-7 and TRBJ2-5, with D possibly being TRBD2 (5 bases). Per germline, CDR1 SSHAT and CDR2 FNYEAQ (reference sequence). The CDR3 is made up of 16 amino acids.